This is a list of T cell receptor beta chains from one sample in a study of molecular identifiers for immune sequencing clone quantification. TCRdb reprocessed the PCR reads with MiXCR, giving one entry per CDR3 protein. This sample has about 10,000 distinct CDR3 sequences, with about a fifth found just once. The source material was naive CD8+ T cells from blood, with Jurkat cell RNA spiked in. The receptors originated from a human donor in good health. Some libraries in this study had Jurkat cell RNA spiked in. CDR3s include the opening cysteine and the closing phenylalanine or tryptophan. The D gene is left open where the match is weak. Clone sizes are given selectively: once, few, many, or a class where the clone is expanded.

v_gene: TRBV4-1; j_gene: TRBJ1-1; d_gene: .; abundance: medium-sized; CDR3aa: CASRTDGQKAFF; CDR3nt: TGCGCCAGCAGAACGGACGGTCAAAAGGCTTTCTTT
v_gene: TRBV28; j_gene: TRBJ2-7; d_gene: .; abundance: many; CDR3aa: CASSLGDYEQYF; CDR3nt: TGTGCCAGCAGTTTGGGAGACTACGAGCAGTACTTC
v_gene: TRBV7-6; j_gene: TRBJ2-7; d_gene: .; abundance: few; CDR3aa: CASTDGSYEQYF; CDR3nt: TGTGCCAGCACGGACGGTTCCTACGAGCAGTACTTC
v_gene: TRBV19; j_gene: TRBJ2-3; d_gene: TRBD2; abundance: many; CDR3aa: CASGEWAGEADTQYF; CDR3nt: TGTGCCAGCGGGGAATGGGCGGGGGAGGCAGATACGCAGTATTTT
v_gene: TRBV4-1; j_gene: TRBJ1-1; d_gene: .; abundance: medium-sized; CDR3aa: CASSFSKVTEAFF; CDR3nt: TGCGCCAGCAGCTTTTCGAAGGTTACTGAAGCTTTCTTT
v_gene: TRBV6-4; j_gene: TRBJ2-3; d_gene: .; abundance: few; CDR3aa: CASSDLLGGSTDTQYF; CDR3nt: TGTGCCAGCAGTGACCTACTAGGCGGCAGCACAGATACGCAGTATTTT
v_gene: TRBV18; j_gene: TRBJ1-1; d_gene: TRBD1; abundance: medium-sized; CDR3aa: CASSRSDRAAEAFF; CDR3nt: TGTGCCAGCTCACGCTCGGACAGGGCCGCTGAAGCTTTCTTT
v_gene: TRBV4-1; j_gene: TRBJ2-7; d_gene: .; abundance: many; CDR3aa: CASSQDLTYEQYF; CDR3nt: TGCGCCAGCAGCCAAGATCTTACGTACGAGCAGTACTTC
v_gene: TRBV5-4; j_gene: TRBJ2-3; d_gene: TRBD2; abundance: medium-sized; CDR3aa: CASSVSGGAADTQYF; CDR3nt: TGTGCCAGCAGCGTTAGCGGGGGGGCCGCAGATACGCAGTATTTT
v_gene: TRBV7-9; j_gene: TRBJ2-7; d_gene: TRBD1; abundance: .; CDR3aa: CASLQGAGAQYF; CDR3nt: TGTGCCAGCCTCCAGGGGGCGGGTGCGCAGTACTTC
v_gene: TRBV7-9; j_gene: TRBJ2-3; d_gene: .; abundance: medium-sized; CDR3aa: CASSSLPKVTQYF; CDR3nt: TGTGCCAGCAGCTCACTACCTAAGGTTACGCAGTATTTT
v_gene: TRBV9; j_gene: TRBJ1-5; d_gene: .; abundance: .; CDR3aa: CGSSGGENQPQHF; CDR3nt: TGTGGCAGCAGTGGGGGGGAGAATCAGCCCCAGCATTTC
v_gene: TRBV12-3/TRBV12-4; j_gene: TRBJ1-5; d_gene: .; abundance: many; CDR3aa: CASVLGNQPQHF; CDR3nt: TGTGCCAGCGTGCTTGGCAATCAGCCCCAGCATTTT
v_gene: TRBV7-2; j_gene: TRBJ1-5; d_gene: TRBD1; abundance: medium-sized; CDR3aa: CASSSLTGYQPQHF; CDR3nt: TGTGCCAGCAGCTCCCTGACAGGGTACCAGCCCCAGCATTTT
v_gene: TRBV28; j_gene: TRBJ2-3; d_gene: TRBD1; abundance: medium-sized; CDR3aa: CASSPRTGISTDTQYF; CDR3nt: TGTGCCAGCAGTCCCCGGACAGGGATAAGCACAGATACGCAGTATTTT
v_gene: TRBV20-1; j_gene: TRBJ2-7; d_gene: TRBD2; abundance: many; CDR3aa: CSARAGGSYEQYF; CDR3nt: TGCAGTGCTAGAGCGGGAGGATCTTACGAGCAGTACTTC
v_gene: TRBV4-1; j_gene: TRBJ2-3; d_gene: .; abundance: many; CDR3aa: CASSQAIQSTDTQYF; CDR3nt: TGCGCCAGCAGCCAAGCCATACAAAGCACAGATACGCAGTATTTT
v_gene: TRBV12-3/TRBV12-4; j_gene: TRBJ2-7; d_gene: .; abundance: .; CDR3aa: CASSISELLYEKYF; CDR3nt: TGTGCCAGCAGTATCTCCGAACTTCTCTACGAGAAGTACTTC
v_gene: TRBV5-4; j_gene: TRBJ1-6; d_gene: .; abundance: many; CDR3aa: CASSWKQGPVDSYNSPLHF; CDR3nt: TGTGCCAGCAGTTGGAAACAGGGTCCCGTAGACTCCTATAATTCACCCCTCCACTTT
v_gene: TRBV24-1; j_gene: TRBJ2-7; d_gene: .; abundance: few; CDR3aa: CATSDSTNPYEQYF; CDR3nt: TGTGCCACCAGTGACTCAACAAACCCCTACGAGCAGTACTTC
v_gene: TRBV4-1; j_gene: TRBJ2-7; d_gene: .; abundance: many; CDR3aa: CASSQMEVETYEQYF; CDR3nt: TGCGCCAGCAGCCAAATGGAGGTGGAGACCTACGAGCAGTACTTC
v_gene: TRBV7-6; j_gene: TRBJ2-3; d_gene: .; abundance: medium-sized; CDR3aa: CASSLGSGGTDTQYF; CDR3nt: TGTGCCAGCAGCTTAGGGTCCGGAGGTACAGATACGCAGTATTTT
v_gene: TRBV5-3; j_gene: TRBJ2-7; d_gene: .; abundance: .; CDR3aa: CAGSLWGASYEQYF; CDR3nt: TGTGCCGGCAGCTTGTGGGGGGCCTCCTACGAGCAGTACTTC
v_gene: TRBV29-1; j_gene: TRBJ2-7; d_gene: TRBD2; abundance: medium-sized; CDR3aa: CSVEGEGRSVQYF; CDR3nt: TGCAGCGTTGAAGGGGAGGGAAGATCGGTGCAGTACTTC
v_gene: TRBV7-2; j_gene: TRBJ2-1; d_gene: .; abundance: many; CDR3aa: CASSPLGVGYNEQFF; CDR3nt: TGTGCCAGCAGCCCCCTCGGGGTGGGTTACAATGAGCAGTTCTTC
v_gene: TRBV5-1; j_gene: TRBJ1-1; d_gene: .; abundance: medium-sized; CDR3aa: CASSLATGFLNTEAFF; CDR3nt: TGCGCCAGCAGCTTGGCCACAGGTTTTTTGAACACTGAAGCTTTCTTT
v_gene: TRBV27; j_gene: TRBJ1-4; d_gene: .; abundance: .; CDR3aa: CASSLAATNEKLFF; CDR3nt: TGTGCCAGCAGTCTGGCTGCAACTAATGAAAAACTGTTTTTT
v_gene: TRBV28; j_gene: TRBJ2-5; d_gene: .; abundance: medium-sized; CDR3aa: CATREQETQYF; CDR3nt: TGTGCCACCCGTGAGCAAGAGACCCAGTACTTC
v_gene: TRBV12-5; j_gene: TRBJ2-1; d_gene: TRBD2; abundance: many; CDR3aa: CASGTTGQLTSGAVGEQFF; CDR3nt: TGTGCTAGTGGTACCACGGGACAGTTGACTAGCGGGGCCGTGGGGGAGCAGTTCTTC
v_gene: TRBV4-1; j_gene: TRBJ1-5; d_gene: .; abundance: medium-sized; CDR3aa: CASSQGVQPQHF; CDR3nt: TGCGCCAGCAGCCAAGGGGTTCAGCCCCAGCATTTT
v_gene: TRBV4-3; j_gene: TRBJ2-2; d_gene: .; abundance: many; CDR3aa: CASSQDLGSRRGELFF; CDR3nt: TGCGCCAGCAGCCAAGATCTCGGCAGCCGACGCGGGGAGCTGTTTTTT
v_gene: TRBV7-9; j_gene: TRBJ1-1; d_gene: .; abundance: once; CDR3aa: CASSLPEPLGPEAFF; CDR3nt: TGTGCCAGCAGCTTACCCGAACCCCTTGGCCCTGAAGCTTTCTTT
v_gene: TRBV7-2; j_gene: TRBJ2-7; d_gene: .; abundance: few; CDR3aa: CASSLGGTYEQYF; CDR3nt: TGTGCCAGCAGCTTAGGGGGCACCTACGAGCAGTACTTC
v_gene: TRBV19; j_gene: TRBJ2-6; d_gene: .; abundance: medium-sized; CDR3aa: CASSISGANVLTF; CDR3nt: TGTGCCAGTAGTATTTCAGGGGCCAACGTCCTGACTTTC
v_gene: TRBV19; j_gene: TRBJ2-3; d_gene: .; abundance: medium-sized; CDR3aa: CASSLWTNTDTQYF; CDR3nt: TGTGCCAGTAGTCTCTGGACAAACACAGATACGCAGTATTTT
v_gene: TRBV18; j_gene: TRBJ2-3; d_gene: .; abundance: medium-sized; CDR3aa: CASSPKTVPDTQYF; CDR3nt: TGTGCCAGCTCACCAAAGACAGTCCCAGATACGCAGTATTTT
v_gene: TRBV19; j_gene: TRBJ2-3; d_gene: .; abundance: .; CDR3aa: CASSLDTGLRTDTQYF; CDR3nt: TGTGCCAGTAGCCTTGATACAGGGCTTCGCACAGATACGCAGTATTTT
v_gene: TRBV7-9; j_gene: TRBJ2-5; d_gene: .; abundance: once; CDR3aa: CASSCQQETQYF; CDR3nt: TGTGCCAGCAGTTGCCAGCAAGAGACCCAGTACTTC
v_gene: TRBV2; j_gene: TRBJ2-5; d_gene: TRBD2; abundance: medium-sized; CDR3aa: CASSEVGGLANF; CDR3nt: TGTGCCAGCAGTGAAGTTGGGGGACTAGCGAACTTC
v_gene: TRBV5-5; j_gene: TRBJ2-7; d_gene: TRBD1; abundance: medium-sized; CDR3aa: CASSWSHRGTSYEQYF; CDR3nt: TGTGCCAGCAGCTGGTCCCACAGGGGGACCTCCTACGAGCAGTACTTC
v_gene: TRBV24-1; j_gene: TRBJ2-2; d_gene: .; abundance: many; CDR3aa: CATSDVGLKNTGELFF; CDR3nt: TGTGCCACCAGTGATGTGGGACTCAAGAACACCGGGGAGCTGTTTTTT
v_gene: TRBV7-9; j_gene: TRBJ2-7; d_gene: .; abundance: many; CDR3aa: CASSSSRGVSIDYEQYF; CDR3nt: TGTGCCAGCAGCTCCAGCAGGGGAGTCTCCATAGATTACGAGCAGTACTTC
v_gene: TRBV29-1; j_gene: TRBJ2-2; d_gene: TRBD2; abundance: .; CDR3aa: CSVDSGGGAGELFF; CDR3nt: TGCAGCGTTGATAGCGGGGGGGGGGCCGGGGAGCTGTTTTTT
v_gene: TRBV12-3/TRBV12-4; j_gene: TRBJ2-3; d_gene: .; abundance: many; CDR3aa: CASSLRILAGFFPDTQYF; CDR3nt: TGTGCCAGCAGTTTACGCATCCTTGCGGGGTTTTTCCCAGATACGCAGTATTTT
v_gene: TRBV6-2/TRBV6-3; j_gene: TRBJ2-7; d_gene: .; abundance: many; CDR3aa: CASSPRDFTYEQYF; CDR3nt: TGTGCCAGCAGCCCCCGGGACTTCACCTACGAGCAGTACTTC
v_gene: TRBV7-2; j_gene: TRBJ2-1; d_gene: .; abundance: once; CDR3aa: CASSRGLRSYNEQFF; CDR3nt: TGTGCCAGCAGCCGCGGCCTACGCTCCTACAATGAGCAATTCTTC
v_gene: TRBV9; j_gene: TRBJ2-7; d_gene: .; abundance: many; CDR3aa: CASSVADDEQYF; CDR3nt: TGTGCCAGCAGCGTGGCAGACGACGAGCAGTACTTC
v_gene: TRBV12-3/TRBV12-4; j_gene: TRBJ2-2; d_gene: TRBD2; abundance: many; CDR3aa: CASRPGTTANTGELFF; CDR3nt: TGTGCCAGCAGACCCGGGACTACCGCGAACACCGGGGAGCTGTTTTTT
v_gene: TRBV6-6; j_gene: TRBJ2-7; d_gene: .; abundance: .; CDR3aa: CASSNSYEQYF; CDR3nt: TGTGCCAGCAGCAACTCCTACGAGCAGTACTTC
v_gene: TRBV7-6; j_gene: TRBJ1-1; d_gene: .; abundance: many; CDR3aa: CASSPTLPETEAFF; CDR3nt: TGTGCCAGCAGCCCGACTCTCCCGGAGACTGAAGCTTTCTTT
v_gene: TRBV27; j_gene: TRBJ2-3; d_gene: TRBD2; abundance: medium-sized; CDR3aa: CASSQLAGAADTQYF; CDR3nt: TGTGCCAGCAGCCAACTAGCGGGGGCCGCAGATACGCAGTATTTT
v_gene: TRBV6-5; j_gene: TRBJ2-7; d_gene: .; abundance: medium-sized; CDR3aa: CASSYGGSDEQYF; CDR3nt: TGTGCCAGCAGTTACGGGGGGTCGGACGAGCAGTACTTC